This T cell receptor beta chain was sequenced for a study of CD8 T cells in Susac syndrome. Study-wide results and limits: Repertoires of Susac syndrome CD4+ T cells lacked clonal expansion.

Remarks on this clonotype: Its antigen is not known.

Deletions cut 0 bases from V and 2 bases from J, with 8 bases between. The CDR3 is made up of 14 amino acids. CDR1 SGHRS and CDR2 YFSETQ come from the germline V gene. CD8+ and CD4+ blood T cells underwent TCR beta sequencing. Negative isolation was applied to CD8+ and CD4+ T cells, and FACS enrichment was applied to TEMRA cells. An input of about 0.5 to 1 ug of RNA was subjected to reverse transcription using random hexamers. immunoSEQ multiplex PCR amplified TCR beta CDR3 across 54 Vbeta, 13 Jbeta. TCRdb ran MiXCR on the immunoSEQ multiplex PCR reads and lists one entry per CDR3 protein. In the table there are under 200,000 distinct CDR3 sequences, roughly 94% of which are singletons.

The chain couples TRBV5-1 to TRBJ1-2; D is unresolved. Sequenced sample: CD4+ T cells from PBMCs. This receptor was identified in a human donor with Susac syndrome. CDR3 coding DNA: TGCGCCAGCAGCTTGGAGGCAGAGAACTATGGCTACACCTTC. Protein: CASSLEAENYGYTF.